Included here is one T cell receptor (beta chain) sequence, with context. These data originate in a study of shared clonotypes between healthy human individuals. Libraries were prepared by immunoSEQ multiplex PCR; TCRdb keeps only in-frame clonotypes and omits some of them. The sample records 2 million to 2.5 million clones, about 95% being singletons. CDR1 SGHDN and CDR2 FVKESK come from the germline V gene. The CDR3 has 15 residues. The V gene lost 3 bases and the J gene lost 6 bases, with 14 bases spanning the gap. Naive CD8 cells lacked CD45RO and underwent positive selection for CCR7, leaving out terminally differentiated effector memory CD45RA+ cells.

This chain connects TRBV14 to TRBJ2-2; D might be TRBD1 (6 bases). Sequencing was performed on naive CD8+ T cells sorted from blood. This TCR was recovered from a man aged 18 to 29 in good health. Written as DNA, the CDR3 is TGTGCCAGCAGCCATGAACAGGGTTACTCCGGGGAGCTGTTTTTT. Translating gives CASSHEQGYSGELFF.